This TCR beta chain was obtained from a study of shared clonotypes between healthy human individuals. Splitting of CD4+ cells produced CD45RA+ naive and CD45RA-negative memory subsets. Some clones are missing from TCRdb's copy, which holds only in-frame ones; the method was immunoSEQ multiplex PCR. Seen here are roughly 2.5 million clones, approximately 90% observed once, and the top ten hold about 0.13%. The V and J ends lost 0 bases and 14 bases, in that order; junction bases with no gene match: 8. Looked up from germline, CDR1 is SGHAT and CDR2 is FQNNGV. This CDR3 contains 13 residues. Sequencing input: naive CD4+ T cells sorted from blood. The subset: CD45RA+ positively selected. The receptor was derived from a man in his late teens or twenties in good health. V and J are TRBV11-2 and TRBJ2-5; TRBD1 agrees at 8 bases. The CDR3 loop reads CASSLDLRTGKYF. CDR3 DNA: TGTGCCAGCAGCTTAGATTTACGGACAGGGAAATACTTC.